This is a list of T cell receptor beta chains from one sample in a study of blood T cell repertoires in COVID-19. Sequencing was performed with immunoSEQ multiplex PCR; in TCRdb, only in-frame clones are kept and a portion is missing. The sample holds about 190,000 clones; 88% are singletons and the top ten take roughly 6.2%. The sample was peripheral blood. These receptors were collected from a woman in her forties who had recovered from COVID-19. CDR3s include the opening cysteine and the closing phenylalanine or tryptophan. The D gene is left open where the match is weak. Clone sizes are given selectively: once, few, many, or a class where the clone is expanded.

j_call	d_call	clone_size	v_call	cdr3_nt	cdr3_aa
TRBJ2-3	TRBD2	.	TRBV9	TGTGCCAGCAGCGTAGTGCCCCCGGCGGCTAGCGGGAGGGCCATCCGCACAGATACGCAGTATTTT	CASSVVPPAASGRAIRTDTQYF
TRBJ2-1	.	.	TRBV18	TGTGCCAGCTCACCACTCACTGGCAGCGCCGGTGAGCAGTTCTTC	CASSPLTGSAGEQFF
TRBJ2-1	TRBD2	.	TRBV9	TGTGCCAGCAGCGTATTTTCGGGAGGGCCAGGATCCTACAATGAGCAGTTCTTC	CASSVFSGGPGSYNEQFF
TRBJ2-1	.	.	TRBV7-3	TGTGCCAGCAGCTTTGGTAGGGAGAATGAGCAGTTCTTC	CASSFGRENEQFF
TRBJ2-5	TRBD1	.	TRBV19	TGTGCCAGTAGTATAGATGACAGGGATTACAGAGAGACCCAGTACTTC	CASSIDDRDYRETQYF
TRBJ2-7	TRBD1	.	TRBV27	TGTGCCAGCAGTTTGAAGGGACAGTCTGTCTATTACGAGCAGTACTTC	CASSLKGQSVYYEQYF
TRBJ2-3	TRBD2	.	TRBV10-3	TGTGCCATCAGTGAGTCGCGGGAGAGGGATACGCAGTATTTT	CAISESRERDTQYF
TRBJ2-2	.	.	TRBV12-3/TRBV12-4	TGTGCCAGCAGTTTGAGGCAAACCGGGGAGCTGTTTTTT	CASSLRQTGELFF
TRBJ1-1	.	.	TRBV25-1	TGTGCCAGCAGTGAAACGTGGTCCTATGAAGCTTTCTTT	CASSETWSYEAFF
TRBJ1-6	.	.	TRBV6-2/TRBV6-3	TGTGCCAGCAGTTATCTCTTCGGTCAGGGGAGTAATTCACCCCTCCACTTT	CASSYLFGQGSNSPLHF
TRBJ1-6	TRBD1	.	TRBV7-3	TGTGCCAGCAGCGACGGACAGGGATTCGAGTCACCCCTCCACTTT	CASSDGQGFESPLHF
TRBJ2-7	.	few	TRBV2	TGTGCCAGCAGTGAAGGACTCGGCTACGAACGGTACTTC	CASSEGLGYERYF
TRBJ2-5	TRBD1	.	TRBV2	TGTGCCAGCAGTATACAGGGGGGCCAAGAGACCCAGTACTTC	CASSIQGGQETQYF
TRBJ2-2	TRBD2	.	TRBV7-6	TGTGCCAGCAGCCCCCCGGTGCGGGAGTTCCTTAGCGGGGAGCTGTTTTTT	CASSPPVREFLSGELFF
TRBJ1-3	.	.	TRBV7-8	TGTGCCAGCAGCCCCCTCTCTAGGGGCGTAGGAAACACCATATATTTT	CASSPLSRGVGNTIYF
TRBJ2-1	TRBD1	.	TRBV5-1	TGCGCCAGCAGCCTCGGACAGGTCTACAATGAGCAGTTCTTC	CASSLGQVYNEQFF
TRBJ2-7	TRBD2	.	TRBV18	TGTGCCAGCTCACTCTACCGGACTAGCGGGAGAGAAGTCTACGAGCAGTACTTC	CASSLYRTSGREVYEQYF
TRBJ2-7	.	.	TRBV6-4	TGTGCCAGCAGTGATCGGGGCGGGCTACGACTAGTCGGAGAGCAGTACTTC	CASSDRGGLRLVGEQYF
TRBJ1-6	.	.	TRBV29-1	TGCAGCGTTGACAGGGTAGACCATTCACCCCTCCACTTT	CSVDRVDHSPLHF
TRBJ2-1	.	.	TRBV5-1	TGCGCCAGCAAGCTGAGCTCCTACAATGAGCAGTTCTTC	CASKLSSYNEQFF
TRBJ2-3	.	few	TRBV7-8	TGTGCCAGCAGCTTAGTTTACTCCACAGATACGCAGTATTTT	CASSLVYSTDTQYF
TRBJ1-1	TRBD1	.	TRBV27	TGTGCCAGCAGTTATCGACAGGGCCGTGCTGACACTGAAGCTTTCTTT	CASSYRQGRADTEAFF
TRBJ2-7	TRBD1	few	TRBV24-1	TGTGCCACCAGCCCGGGACAGGGATACGAGCAGTACTTC	CATSPGQGYEQYF
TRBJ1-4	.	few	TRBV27	TGTGCCAGCAGTATCCAAGGGACACGAATTAATGAAAAACTGTTTTTT	CASSIQGTRINEKLFF
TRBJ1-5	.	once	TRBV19	TGTGCCAGTAGTATTTCAAGAAACATGAGAGGTTATAGCAATCAGCCCCAGCATTTT	CASSISRNMRGYSNQPQHF
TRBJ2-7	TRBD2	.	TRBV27	TGTGCCAGCAGTTTATCTTCGTCGGGAGGATGGGGCTACGAGCAGTACTTC	CASSLSSSGGWGYEQYF
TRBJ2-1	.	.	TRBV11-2	TGTGCCAGCAGCCAAGACTCCAGCTCCTACAATGAGCAGTTCTTC	CASSQDSSSYNEQFF
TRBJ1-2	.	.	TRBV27	TGTGCCAGCAGACCGATACAGGGACTATACCAAATGGCTAACTATGGCTACACCTTC	CASRPIQGLYQMANYGYTF
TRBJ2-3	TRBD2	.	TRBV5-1	TGCGCCAGCAGATTAGCAGCGGGAGGGCCAGATACGCAGTATTTT	CASRLAAGGPDTQYF
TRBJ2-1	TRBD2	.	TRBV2	TGTGCCAGCAGAAGGGAGGGTACTAGCGGGACTGAGCAGTTCTTC	CASRREGTSGTEQFF
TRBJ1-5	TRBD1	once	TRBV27	TGTGCCAGCGCTACAGGGGGCGAGTATCAGCCCCAGCATTTT	CASATGGEYQPQHF
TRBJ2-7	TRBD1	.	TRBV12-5	TGTGCTAGTGGTCCCACGGGACAGGGGATGAGCAAGCAGTACTTC	CASGPTGQGMSKQYF
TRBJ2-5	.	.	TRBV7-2	TGTGCCAGCAGCCCAGGGGCCACTCAAGAGACCCAGTACTTC	CASSPGATQETQYF
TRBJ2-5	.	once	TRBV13	TGTGCCAGCAGCCTTAGACAGGTACAAGAGACCCAGTACTTC	CASSLRQVQETQYF
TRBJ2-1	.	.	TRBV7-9	TGTGCCAGCAGCTTAGCCCTCGGGAATGAGCAGTTCTTC	CASSLALGNEQFF
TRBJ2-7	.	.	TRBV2	TGTGCCAGCAGAGAGATACGGCTGGGACTGAAATACGAGCAGTACTTC	CASREIRLGLKYEQYF
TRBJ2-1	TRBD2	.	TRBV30	TGTGCCTGGAGTTTAGCGGGAGATTGGTCTCGGCAGTTCTTC	CAWSLAGDWSRQFF
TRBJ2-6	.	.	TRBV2	TGTGCCAGCAGTTCCAACTCTGGGGCCAACGTCCTGACTTTC	CASSSNSGANVLTF
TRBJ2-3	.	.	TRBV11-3	TGTGCCAGCAGCTTTGGCAGAAACACAGATACGCAGTATTTT	CASSFGRNTDTQYF
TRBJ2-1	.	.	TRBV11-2	TGTGCCAGCAGCTTAGCCCTCCGGGATGAGCAGTTCTTC	CASSLALRDEQFF
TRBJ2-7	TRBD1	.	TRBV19	TGTGCCACCGGGCTCAGGGACAGACACTACGAGCAGTACTTC	CATGLRDRHYEQYF
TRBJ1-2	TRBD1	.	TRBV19	TGTGCCAGTAGTACCCGACAGGGTAACTATGGCTACACCTTC	CASSTRQGNYGYTF
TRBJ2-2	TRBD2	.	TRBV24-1	TGTGCCACCAGTGACCTAGCGGGAGGCGGGGAGCTGTTTTTT	CATSDLAGGGELFF
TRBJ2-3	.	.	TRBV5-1	TGCGCCAGCAGCTTGGATGCGACTAGCACAGATACGCAGTATTTT	CASSLDATSTDTQYF
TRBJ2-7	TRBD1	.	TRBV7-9	TGTGCCAGCAGCTTAATGGGGACAGACGAGCAGTACTTC	CASSLMGTDEQYF
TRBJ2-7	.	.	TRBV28	TGTGCCAGCAGTTTATTCAGGTGGATACTCGGCTCCTACGAGCAGTACTTC	CASSLFRWILGSYEQYF
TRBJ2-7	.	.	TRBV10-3	TGTGCCATCAGCGACGGCCGAAGCGGTAGCTCCTACGAGCAGTACTTC	CAISDGRSGSSYEQYF
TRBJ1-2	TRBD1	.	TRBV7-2	TGTGCCAGCAGCTTTAGTGGACAGGGAGGCTATGGCTACACCTTC	CASSFSGQGGYGYTF
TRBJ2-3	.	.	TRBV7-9	TGTGCCAGCAGCCGGTCGGCAGATACGCAGTATTTT	CASSRSADTQYF
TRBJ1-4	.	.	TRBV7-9	TGTGCCAGCAGCTTAGCACAGGGAGGGGAAAAACTGTTTTTT	CASSLAQGGEKLFF
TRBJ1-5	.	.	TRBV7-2	TGTGCCAGCAGCTCCGGGACAAGCAATCAGCCCCAGCATTTT	CASSSGTSNQPQHF
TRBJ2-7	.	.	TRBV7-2	TGTGCCAGCAGCCCGGGGCTACAGGGTGCCGAGCAGTACTTC	CASSPGLQGAEQYF
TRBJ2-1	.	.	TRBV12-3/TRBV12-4	TGTGCCAGCAGTACCTCCGGACCGGGGGAGCAGTTCTTC	CASSTSGPGEQFF
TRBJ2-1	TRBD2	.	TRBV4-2	TGTGCCAGCAGCCAAGATTCAGCGGGAGGACCTTGGAATGAGCAGTTCTTC	CASSQDSAGGPWNEQFF